A single sample is the source of the 10 T cell receptor beta chains below, sequenced in a study of cytomegalovirus exposure and HLA in healthy donors. The PCR contained 60 Vbeta and 13 Jbeta primers. Some clones are missing from TCRdb's copy, which holds only in-frame ones; the method was immunoSEQ multiplex PCR. Of about 220,000 clones detected, around four fifths appear once; the ten largest clones hold roughly 0.66%. Sequences were obtained from PBMCs. These receptors were taken from a boy aged 2 to 10 in good health and CMV-seronegative.

This clone was found a few times. The rearrangement joins TRBV30 to TRBJ1-1, with TRBD1 matching 7 bases. V was pared by 5 bases and J by 0 bases, with 0 bases of the junction left unmatched. CDR1 and CDR2 (germline): GTSNPN, SVGIG (reference sequence). The CDR3 sequence is 12 residues long. CDR3 sequence: CAWQGVNTEAFF. CDR3 coding DNA: TGTGCCTGGCAGGGGGTGAACACTGAAGCTTTCTTT.

The chain employs TRBV5-8 and TRBJ2-3, with 8 bases identical to TRBD1. Germline V CDR1 and CDR2: SGHTS, YDEGEE. The CDR3 spans 15 residues. The V gene end was trimmed by 0 bases and the J gene end by 1 base; junction bases not matched to a gene: 1. This CDR3 reads CASSLGTGRTDTQYF. CDR3 DNA sequence: TGTGCCAGCAGCTTGGGGACAGGGCGCACAGATACGCAGTATTTT.

The rearrangement uses TRBV19 and TRBJ2-2; 7 nucleotides align to TRBD2. The J segment lost 2 bases and the V segment lost 11 bases, leaving 5 bases of the junction unmatched. Looked up from germline, CDR1 is LNHDA and CDR2 is SQIVND (reference sequence). The CDR3 consists of 13 residues. The CDR3 DNA sequence: TGTGCCCTGGGACTAATAAACACCGGGGAGCTGTTTTTT. Protein: CALGLINTGELFF.

The chain combines TRBV2 with TRBJ1-1; D gene uncertain. CDR1 is SNHLY, CDR2 FYNNEI, per germline. CDR3 length: 13 amino acids. V lost 0 bases and J lost 3, with 5 bases in between. The CDR3 nucleotides are TGTGCCAGCAGTGAAGCCGGGGACACTGAAGCTTTCTTT. It codes for CASSEAGDTEAFF.

The chain is built from TRBV18 and TRBJ2-7; D uncertain. V was clipped by 2 bases and J by 0 bases, with 8 bases between them. The CDR3 totals 14 residues. From germline, CDR1 is KGHSH and CDR2 LQKENI. The CDR3 bases are TGTGCCAGCTCACCAACGACAAACTCCTACGAGCAGTACTTC. This translates into CASSPTTNSYEQYF.

This chain connects TRBV30 to TRBJ2-6; D may be TRBD2 (5 bases). The ends were cut back, 4 bases at V and 0 bases at J, with 10 bases in the middle. This CDR3 is 15 amino acids long. Per the germline V gene, CDR1 is GTSNPN and CDR2 is SVGIG (reference sequence). CDR3 nucleotide sequence: TGTGCCTGGAATGCGGGCAGCTCTGGGGCCAACGTCCTGACTTTC. Its translation: CAWNAGSSGANVLTF.

The rearrangement links TRBV23-1 to TRBJ1-5, with D hard to call. Being an ORF, TRBV23-1 has a function that is uncertain. Deletions cut 8 bases from V and 6 bases from J, with 5 bases between. The CDR3 spans 10 residues. The CDR3 protein is CASPPQPQHF. The CDR3, as DNA: TGCGCCAGCCCTCCTCAGCCCCAGCATTTT.

The V gene is TRBV7-7, the J gene TRBJ2-6; possible D gene TRBD2, 5 bases. This CDR3 has 14 residues. Germline V gene lookup returns CDR1 SSHAT and CDR2 FNYEAQ (reference sequence). The chain's CDR3 is CASVDTPGANVLTF. CDR3 nucleotides: TGTGCTAGCGTAGACACCCCTGGGGCCAACGTCCTGACTTTC.

The chain has TRBV10-3 and TRBJ1-6; the D gene is possibly TRBD1 (5 bases). Germline loops: CDR1 ENHRY, CDR2 SYGVKD. The CDR3 runs to 13 residues. Trimming removed 2 bases from V and 10 bases from J, with 9 bases in between. CDR3 sequence: CAISEPGFSPLHF. The CDR3 DNA reads as TGTGCCATCAGTGAGCCAGGGTTCTCACCCCTCCACTTT.

The chain recombines TRBV7-2 with TRBJ1-2; D possibly corresponds to TRBD1 (6 bases). CDR1 SGHTA and CDR2 FQGNSA come from the germline V gene. CDR3 length: 13 residues. The V gene lost 5 bases and the J gene lost 7 bases, with 14 bases spanning the gap. DNA for the CDR3: TGTGCCAGCAGCCTGCAAGGGGGGGCTGGCTACACCTTC. This encodes CASSLQGGAGYTF.